This passage covers 16 T cell receptor beta chains from one sample sequenced in a study of blood T cells in healthy people across ages. For the second PCR, which ran for 7 to 11 cycles, a sample-barcoded 5' primer and a J-beta primer mix were used. Using its own MiXCR run on the 5' RACE reads, TCRdb lists one record per CDR3 protein. Of hundreds of thousands of distinct CDR3 sequences in the sample, approximately 60% were seen once. Sequencing used blood. These receptors were collected from a man aged 35-49 years in good health.

The V gene is TRBV6-5, the J gene TRBJ2-1; the match to TRBD1 covers 10 bases. Germline values: CDR1 MNHEY, CDR2 SVGAGI. The ends lost 0 bases at V and 10 bases at J; junction bases unmatched: 3. The CDR3 consists of 14 residues. The CDR3 reads CASSYSRDRGEQFF. The CDR3 bases are TGTGCCAGCAGTTACTCACGGGACAGGGGCGAGCAGTTCTTC.

This chain connects TRBV24-1 to TRBJ2-1; TRBD2 agrees at 8 bases. The germline V gene encodes CDR1 KGHDR and CDR2 SFDVKD. The J segment lost 8 bases and the V segment lost 0 bases, leaving 8 bases of the junction unmatched. This CDR3 is built from 16 residues. CDR3 nucleotide sequence: TGTGCCACCAGTGATTTGGGAGCGGGGGTTGGGGATGAGCAGTTCTTC. Translation gives CATSDLGAGVGDEQFF.

The V call is TRBV2, the J call TRBJ2-7, with 10 bases identical to TRBD2. V was clipped by 3 bases and J by 2 bases; unmatched bases: 4. The CDR3 is 15 residues long. Germline V gene data show CDR1 as SNHLY and CDR2 as FYNNEI. CDR3 protein: CASSDSSGSPYEQYF. CDR3 bases: TGTGCCAGCAGTGATTCTAGCGGGAGCCCCTACGAGCAGTACTTC.

The chain employs TRBV5-1 and TRBJ2-3; D gene unclear. V dropped 1 base and J dropped 3 bases, with 6 bases sitting between them. The germline V gene encodes CDR1 SGHRS and CDR2 YFSETQ. CDR3 length equals 13 residues. The CDR3: CASSLIFTDTQYF. The CDR3 coding sequence is TGCGCCAGCAGCTTGATATTTACAGATACGCAGTATTTT. Based on the CDR3 plus reference TRBV5-1 and TRBJ2-3, the full variable domain is KAGVTQTPRYLIKTRGQQVTLSCSPISGHRSVSWYQQTPGQGLQFLFEYFSETQRNKGNFPGRFSGRQFSNSRSEMNVSTLELGDSALYLCASSLIFTDTQYFGPGTRLTVL.

In its sample, this clonotype was seen a few times. Since a much larger clone is just one base distant, this may be a read error. This chain links TRBV7-9 with TRBJ1-1; tentatively, D is TRBD1 (5 bases). The CDR3 is 13 residues long. Trimming removed 1 base from V and 4 bases from J, with 7 bases in between. The V gene's germline CDR1 is SEHNR and CDR2 FQNEAQ (reference sequence). The CDR3 reads CASSLGGTTEAFF. In DNA, the CDR3 is TGTGCCAGCAGCTTAGGGGGGACCACTGAAGCTTTCTTT.

The chain is built from TRBV7-2 and TRBJ2-4, with D perhaps being TRBD1 or TRBD2 (6 bases each). Per germline, CDR1 SGHTA and CDR2 FQGNSA. The germline V and J ends were trimmed by 6 bases and 0 bases, with 18 bases remaining between them. This CDR3 is built from 17 residues. In nucleotides, the CDR3 is TGTGCCAGCAGAACTACCGGAGGGGGAATAGCCAAAAACATTCAGTACTTC. Protein sequence: CASRTTGGGIAKNIQYF.

In this sample, this clonotype turned up a few times. The V and J genes are TRBV13 and TRBJ2-3; 8 nucleotides line up with TRBD2. The CDR3 length is 16 residues. From germline, CDR1 is PRHDT and CDR2 FYEKMQ (reference sequence). Germline trimming cut 2 bases from V and 5 bases from J; bases unmatched to any gene: 9. In DNA, the CDR3 is TGTGCCAGCAGCTTAACGGGGGGACTAGAGCGAGATACGCAGTATTTT. This translates into CASSLTGGLERDTQYF.

The V call is TRBV7-9, the J call TRBJ1-4; D uncertain. V was trimmed by 1 base and J by 1 base, leaving 16 bases between them. From germline, CDR1 is SEHNR and CDR2 FQNEAQ (reference sequence). This CDR3 has 18 residues. CDR3 sequence: CASSLGAAGTGTNEKLFF. CDR3 sequence (DNA): TGTGCCAGCAGCTTAGGCGCTGCGGGTACGGGAACTAATGAAAAACTGTTTTTT.

J is TRBJ2-5 and V is TRBV20-1; D is unresolved. The CDR3 length is 13 residues. V lost 5 bases and J lost 2, with 12 bases in between. Germline CDR1 DFQATT, CDR2 SNEGSKA (reference sequence). The CDR3 protein is CSAGLDGQETQYF. The CDR3 region has the DNA TGCAGTGCTGGCTTAGACGGGCAAGAGACCCAGTACTTC.

The J gene is TRBJ1-5, the V gene TRBV25-1, with TRBD1 matching 10 bases. With V trimmed by 1 base and J by 4 bases, 7 bases remained unmatched. Looked up from germline, CDR1 is MGHDK and CDR2 is SYGVNS. The CDR3 is 17 residues long. CDR3 sequence reads: CASSESKAGQGNQPQHF. The CDR3 DNA reads as TGTGCCAGCAGTGAATCTAAGGCGGGACAGGGGAATCAGCCCCAGCATTTT.

In regard to this clonotype: This could be a read error, since a much larger clone is one nucleotide away. The chain combines TRBV25-1 with TRBJ1-2; TRBD1 matches 7 bases. The V gene's germline CDR1 is MGHDK and CDR2 SYGVNS. Trimming took 4 bases from V and 0 from J; bases not matched to a gene: 8. This CDR3 contains 16 residues. CDR3 DNA sequence: TGTGCCAGCAGTGGATGGGGGGACAGCCCTAACTATGGCTACACCTTC. It codes for CASSGWGDSPNYGYTF.

The chain employs TRBV2 and TRBJ2-5; the D gene is possibly TRBD2 (6 bases). This CDR3 has 13 residues. V lost 7 bases and J lost 5, with 14 bases in between. Germline V gives CDR1 SNHLY, CDR2 FYNNEI. The DNA for the CDR3 is TGTGCCAGCAAAGGCGGAGGAGGGGAGACCCAGTACTTC. Residues: CASKGGGGETQYF.

The V gene is TRBV7-9, the J gene TRBJ1-6; 7 positions match TRBD1. V lost 4 bases and J lost 3; bases outside the gene matches: 9. Per the germline V gene, CDR1 is SEHNR and CDR2 is FQNEAQ (reference sequence). The CDR3 has 17 residues. CDR3 region: CASSSPDRDYYNSPLHF. CDR3 sequence (DNA): TGTGCCAGCAGCTCCCCCGACAGGGACTACTATAATTCACCCCTCCACTTT.

The chain recombines TRBV12-3 or TRBV12-4 with TRBJ2-7; D may be TRBD1 (6 bases). The V end lost 5 bases, the J end lost 2 bases, and 13 bases lay between the germline ends. The CDR3 length is 14 residues. The CDR3 here is CASSITGMPYEQYF. The CDR3 nucleotides read TGTGCCAGCAGTATAACAGGGATGCCCTACGAGCAGTACTTC.

This clonotype has at least ten counts. DNA of the CDR3: TGTGCCAGCAGCCTAGCGGGAGGACACTCCTACGAGCAGTACTTC. It specifies CASSLAGGHSYEQYF. The genes are TRBV7-3 and TRBJ2-7; 11 bases map to TRBD2. V was clipped by 5 bases and J by 0 bases; unmatched bases: 3. CDR3 length: 15 amino acids. Germline lookup yields CDR1 SGHTA and CDR2 FQGTGA.

The V call is TRBV15, the J call TRBJ2-7; the D gene is possibly TRBD1 (5 bases). The CDR3 consists of 13 residues. Germline CDR1 LNHNV, CDR2 YYDKDF (reference sequence). The V gene lost 3 bases and the J gene lost 3 bases, with 9 bases spanning the gap. The CDR3 bases are TGTGCCACCAGCAGTGAAGACAGCTACGAGCAGTACTTC. Protein product: CATSSEDSYEQYF.